Each of the 7 T cell receptor beta chains below was sequenced from the same sample in a study of shared clonotypes between healthy human individuals. TCRdb keeps only in-frame clones here, not all; method: immunoSEQ multiplex PCR. Of roughly 2.2 million clones listed, 85% to 95% are singletons. The sequenced sample was naive CD4+ T cells from PBMCs. Subset here: CD45RA+ positively selected. Receptors originate from a man aged 18 to 35 in good health. Some clones in this sample may be carry-over from other donors' samples.

V usage is TRBV7-9 and J usage is TRBJ1-5, with a weak D call TRBD1 (6 bases). The ends were cut back, 4 bases at V and 6 bases at J, with 13 bases in the middle. The CDR3 loop spans 14 amino acids. Germline CDR1 reads SEHNR; CDR2 reads FQNEAQ (reference sequence). CDR3 in amino acids: CASSSGDIFQPQHF. The CDR3 DNA reads as TGTGCCAGCAGCTCCGGGGACATTTTTCAGCCCCAGCATTTT.

The J gene is TRBJ2-7, the V gene TRBV28; a weak D match, TRBD2 (7 bases). The V gene's germline CDR1 is MDHEN and CDR2 SYDVKM. The CDR3 consists of 12 residues. Trimming removed 7 bases from V and 6 bases from J, with 13 bases in between. The CDR3 protein is CASTGGPLEQYF. The DNA of the CDR3 is TGTGCCAGCACCGGGGGGCCTCTCGAGCAGTACTTC.

The gene calls are TRBV5-4 and TRBJ2-4; a weak D match, TRBD2 (5 bases). The CDR3 loop spans 19 amino acids. Trimming removed 3 bases at V and 0 bases at J, with 22 bases between. Germline V gene lookup returns CDR1 SGHNT and CDR2 YYREEE (reference sequence). The CDR3 region is CASSYTSSSLTLAKNIQYF. The CDR3 region has the DNA TGTGCCAGCAGCTATACTAGTTCCTCGCTAACCCTAGCCAAAAACATTCAGTACTTC.

CDR3 DNA sequence: TGTGCCAGCAGTTCCGCAAAGGGACACCCATCCAATCAGCCCCAGCATTTT. Protein product: CASSSAKGHPSNQPQHF. The chain employs TRBV28 and TRBJ1-5; the D gene is possibly TRBD1 (6 bases). Trimming removed 4 bases from V and 3 bases from J, with 19 bases in between. The CDR3 is 17 amino acids. Germline V CDR1 and CDR2: MDHEN, SYDVKM.

The V and J genes are TRBV11-2 and TRBJ2-7; D remains ambiguous. CDR1 is SGHAT and CDR2 is FQNNGV in the germline V gene. This CDR3 has 15 residues. Trimming took off 5 bases at V and 4 bases at J, with 18 bases between the two ends. As DNA, the CDR3 is TGTGCCAGCAGCGTACAAGGTGGGCTCGGGTACGAGCAGTACTTC. Its translation: CASSVQGGLGYEQYF.

This chain uses TRBV28 with TRBJ2-1, with a possible D match to TRBD2 (6 bases). V lost 5 bases and J 1 base, leaving 18 bases between the germline ends. The CDR3 runs 17 residues. In germline, CDR1 is MDHEN, CDR2 SYDVKM. Here the CDR3 DNA reads TGTGCCAGCAGTGGCCTCCGGGAGACATCGTCCTACAATGAGCAGTTCTTC. This translates into CASSGLRETSSYNEQFF.

As concerns this clone: Other nucleotide sequences from this sample produce the same CDR3. This sequence joins TRBV15 and TRBJ1-5, with 8 bases matching TRBD1. The CDR3 contains 15 residues. V lost 4 bases and J lost 1; bases outside the gene matches: 3. Per the germline V gene, CDR1 is LNHNV and CDR2 is YYDKDF (reference sequence). The CDR3 region is CATSTGQGSNQPQHF. CDR3 nucleotides: TGTGCCACCAGCACCGGACAGGGAAGCAATCAGCCCCAGCATTTT.